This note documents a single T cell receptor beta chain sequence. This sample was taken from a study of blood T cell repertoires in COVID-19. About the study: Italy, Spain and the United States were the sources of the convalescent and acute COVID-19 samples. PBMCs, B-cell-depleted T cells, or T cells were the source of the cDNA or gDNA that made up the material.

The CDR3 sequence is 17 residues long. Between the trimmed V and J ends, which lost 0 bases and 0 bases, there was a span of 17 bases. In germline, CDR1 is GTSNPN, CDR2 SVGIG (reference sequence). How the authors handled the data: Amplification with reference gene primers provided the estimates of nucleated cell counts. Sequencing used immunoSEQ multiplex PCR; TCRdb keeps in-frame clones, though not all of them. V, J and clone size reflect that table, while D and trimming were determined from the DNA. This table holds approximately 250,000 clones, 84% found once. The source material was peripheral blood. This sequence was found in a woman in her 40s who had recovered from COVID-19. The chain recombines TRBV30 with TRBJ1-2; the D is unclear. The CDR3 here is CAWSVLFGPRTNYGYTF. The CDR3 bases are TGTGCCTGGAGTGTACTCTTTGGGCCCCGAACTAACTATGGCTACACCTTC.